A selection of T cell receptor beta chains follows, all from one sample in a study of PD-1 blockade in classical Hodgkin lymphoma. Clones were sequenced by immunoSEQ multiplex PCR, and TCRdb holds only the in-frame ones, with some missing. This sample has 20,000 to 25,000 clones; 60% to 80% occur once, and the top ten carry less than 20%. The sample was peripheral blood mononuclear cells (PBMCs), taken before the fourth cycle of nivolumab. The receptors come from a human donor with classical Hodgkin lymphoma. Each CDR3 is given with its conserved first and last residue. D genes are given only for firm matches. Where a row states a size, it is once, few, many or the class of an expanded clone; other rows omit it.

D: .
V: TRBV28
size: .
J: TRBJ2-7
DNA: TGTGCCAGCAGTTCTGGACAGCAGGGCTCCTACGAGCAGTACTTC
CDR3: CASSSGQQGSYEQYF

D: TRBD1
V: TRBV7-9
size: few
J: TRBJ1-5
DNA: TGTGCCAGCAGCTTGGGGGACAGTTTGGGTCCTAATCAGCCCCAGCATTTT
CDR3: CASSLGDSLGPNQPQHF

D: .
V: TRBV7-6
size: once
J: TRBJ2-1
DNA: TGTGCCAGCAGTCAAGGACCAACCTTGCCCTACAATGAGCAGTTCTTC
CDR3: CASSQGPTLPYNEQFF

D: .
V: TRBV6-5
size: .
J: TRBJ2-1
DNA: TGTGCCAGCAGTTACGGGCAGAGCTCCTACAATGAGCAGTTCTTC
CDR3: CASSYGQSSYNEQFF

D: TRBD1
V: TRBV6-5
size: .
J: TRBJ2-2
DNA: TGTGCCAGCAGTTCGCCCCGGGACAGGGAGTTGTTTTTT
CDR3: CASSSPRDRELFF

D: .
V: TRBV4-3
size: medium-sized
J: TRBJ1-5
DNA: TGCGCCAGCAGAGGACAGCATTCTAGCAATCAGCCCCAGCATTTT
CDR3: CASRGQHSSNQPQHF

D: TRBD1
V: TRBV5-4
size: few
J: TRBJ1-2
DNA: TGTGCCAGCAGCTTGGAGGGGGCCTATGGCTACACCTTC
CDR3: CASSLEGAYGYTF

D: .
V: TRBV30
size: .
J: TRBJ1-1
DNA: TGTGCCTGGAGCGGTGGGCAGGCAATTGAAGCTTTCTTT
CDR3: CAWSGGQAIEAFF

D: TRBD2
V: TRBV6-6
size: few
J: TRBJ2-1
DNA: TGTGCCAGCAGTTACTCCCCCGGACTAGAAGACAATGAGCAGTTCTTC
CDR3: CASSYSPGLEDNEQFF

D: .
V: TRBV28
size: .
J: TRBJ2-7
DNA: TGTGCCAGCAGTTTCGCCGGCAACCGCTACGAGCAGTACTTC
CDR3: CASSFAGNRYEQYF

D: .
V: TRBV29-1
size: .
J: TRBJ1-5
DNA: TGCAGCGTTGACTCGGGAGGTAATCAGCCCCAGCATTTT
CDR3: CSVDSGGNQPQHF

D: TRBD2
V: TRBV11-3
size: few
J: TRBJ2-1
DNA: TGTGCCAGCAGCGCTAGCGGGGGGACTTACAATGAGCAGTTCTTC
CDR3: CASSASGGTYNEQFF

D: .
V: TRBV6-6
size: .
J: TRBJ1-5
DNA: TGTGCCAGCAGATCTCCGGGGGCCCAGCATTTT
CDR3: CASRSPGAQHF

D: TRBD1
V: TRBV28
size: .
J: TRBJ1-1
DNA: TGTGCCAGCAGTCCACCGGGACAGGGGTTCTTGGAGGCCACTGAAGCTTTCTTT
CDR3: CASSPPGQGFLEATEAFF

D: .
V: TRBV7-2
size: .
J: TRBJ2-1
DNA: TGTGCCAGCAGCTTAAGTTCTAGCACCTACAATGAGCAGTTCTTC
CDR3: CASSLSSSTYNEQFF

D: .
V: TRBV28
size: .
J: TRBJ2-5
DNA: TGTGCCAGCAGTTACCGGGACTTTCAAGAGACCCAGTACTTC
CDR3: CASSYRDFQETQYF

D: .
V: TRBV5-4
size: .
J: TRBJ1-1
DNA: TGTGCCAGCAGCTTGGAGGTCAGCTTCACTGAAGCTTTCTTT
CDR3: CASSLEVSFTEAFF